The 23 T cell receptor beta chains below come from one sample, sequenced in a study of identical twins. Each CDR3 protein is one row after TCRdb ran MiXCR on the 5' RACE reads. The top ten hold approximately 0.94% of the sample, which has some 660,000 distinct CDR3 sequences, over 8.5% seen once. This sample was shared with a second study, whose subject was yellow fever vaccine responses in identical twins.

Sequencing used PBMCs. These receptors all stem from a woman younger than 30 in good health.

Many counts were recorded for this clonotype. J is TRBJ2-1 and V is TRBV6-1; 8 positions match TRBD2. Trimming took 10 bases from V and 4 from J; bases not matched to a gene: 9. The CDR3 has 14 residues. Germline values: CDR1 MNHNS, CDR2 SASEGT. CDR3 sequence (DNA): TGTGCCACCCAAGCGGGAGTAGAGTACAATGAGCAGTTCTTC. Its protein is CATQAGVEYNEQFF.

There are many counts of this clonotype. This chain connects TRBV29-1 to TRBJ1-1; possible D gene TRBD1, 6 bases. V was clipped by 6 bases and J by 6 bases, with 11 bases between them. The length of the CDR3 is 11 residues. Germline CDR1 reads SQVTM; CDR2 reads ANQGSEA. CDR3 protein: CSVDRTAEAFF. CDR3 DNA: TGCAGCGTGGACCGGACAGCTGAAGCTTTCTTT.

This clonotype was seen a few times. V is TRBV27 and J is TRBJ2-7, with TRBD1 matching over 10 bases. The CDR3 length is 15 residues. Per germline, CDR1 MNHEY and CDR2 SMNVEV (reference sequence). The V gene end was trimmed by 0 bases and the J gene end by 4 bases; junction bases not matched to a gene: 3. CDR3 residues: CASSLSRQGAYEQYF. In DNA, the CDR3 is TGTGCCAGCAGTTTATCGAGACAGGGGGCGTACGAGCAGTACTTC.

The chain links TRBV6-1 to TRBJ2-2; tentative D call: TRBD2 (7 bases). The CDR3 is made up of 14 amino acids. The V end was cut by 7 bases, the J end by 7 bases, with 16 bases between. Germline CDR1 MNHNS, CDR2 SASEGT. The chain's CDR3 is CASTPRGANGELFF. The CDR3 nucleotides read TGTGCCAGCACTCCCCGGGGGGCGAACGGGGAGCTGTTTTTT.

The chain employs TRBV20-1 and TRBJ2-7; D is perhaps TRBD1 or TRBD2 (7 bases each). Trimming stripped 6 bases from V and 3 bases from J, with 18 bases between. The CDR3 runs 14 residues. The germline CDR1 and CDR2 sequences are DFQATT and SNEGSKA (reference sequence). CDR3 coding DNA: TGCAGTGCCAAATCCCAGGGGGGGGACTACGAGCAGTACTTC. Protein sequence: CSAKSQGGDYEQYF.

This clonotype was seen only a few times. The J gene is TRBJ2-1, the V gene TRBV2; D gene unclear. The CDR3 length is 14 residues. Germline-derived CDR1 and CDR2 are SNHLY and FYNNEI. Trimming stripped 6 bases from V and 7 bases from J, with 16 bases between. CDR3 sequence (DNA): TGTGCCAGCAGCGAAACGACGGGTGGGAATGAGCAGTTCTTC. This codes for CASSETTGGNEQFF.

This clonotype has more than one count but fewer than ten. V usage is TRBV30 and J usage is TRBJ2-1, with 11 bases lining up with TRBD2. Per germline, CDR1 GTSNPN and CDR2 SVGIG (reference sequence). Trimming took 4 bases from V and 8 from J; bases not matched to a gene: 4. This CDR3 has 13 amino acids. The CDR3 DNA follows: TGTGCCTGGAATAGCGGGGGGGGCGATGAGCAGTTCTTC. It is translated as CAWNSGGGDEQFF.

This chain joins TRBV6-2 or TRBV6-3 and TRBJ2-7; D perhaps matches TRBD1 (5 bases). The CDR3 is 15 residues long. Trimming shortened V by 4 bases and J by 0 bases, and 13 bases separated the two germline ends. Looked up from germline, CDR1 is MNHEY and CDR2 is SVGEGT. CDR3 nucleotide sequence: TGTGCCAGCAGTTCCGGACACACCGACTCCTACGAGCAGTACTTC. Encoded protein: CASSSGHTDSYEQYF.

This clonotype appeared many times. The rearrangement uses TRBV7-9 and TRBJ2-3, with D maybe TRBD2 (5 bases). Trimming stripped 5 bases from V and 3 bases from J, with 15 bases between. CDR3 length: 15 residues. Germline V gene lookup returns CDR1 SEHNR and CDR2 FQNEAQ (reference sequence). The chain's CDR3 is CASSPVSGSTDTQYF. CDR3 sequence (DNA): TGTGCCAGCAGCCCCGTCTCGGGGAGTACAGATACGCAGTATTTT.

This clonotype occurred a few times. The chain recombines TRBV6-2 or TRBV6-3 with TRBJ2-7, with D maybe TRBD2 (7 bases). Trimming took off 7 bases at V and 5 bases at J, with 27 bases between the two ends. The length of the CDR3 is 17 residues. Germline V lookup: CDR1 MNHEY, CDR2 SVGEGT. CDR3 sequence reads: CASTLRGPTSRGHEQYF. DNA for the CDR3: TGTGCCAGCACCCTCCGGGGCCCCACCTCGCGGGGGCACGAGCAGTACTTC.

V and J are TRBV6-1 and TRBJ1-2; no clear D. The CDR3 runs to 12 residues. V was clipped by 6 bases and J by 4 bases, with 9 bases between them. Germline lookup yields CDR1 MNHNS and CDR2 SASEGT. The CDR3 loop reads CASSPESYGYTF. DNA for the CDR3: TGTGCCAGCAGCCCAGAGTCCTATGGCTACACCTTC.

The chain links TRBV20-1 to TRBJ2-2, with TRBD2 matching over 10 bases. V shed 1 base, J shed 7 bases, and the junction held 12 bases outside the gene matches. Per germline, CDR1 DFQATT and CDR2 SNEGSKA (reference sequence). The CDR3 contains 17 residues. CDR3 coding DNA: TGCAGTGCTAGAGTCCCTAGCGGGGGCCCCAGAGGCGGGGAGCTGTTTTTT. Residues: CSARVPSGGPRGGELFF.

As DNA, the CDR3 is TGTGCCAGCAAGGGACTAGCGGTTAACACCGGGGAGCTGTTTTTT. This encodes CASKGLAVNTGELFF. V is TRBV28 and J is TRBJ2-2, with 11 positions matching TRBD2. The CDR3 extends over 15 amino acids. Germline CDR1 and CDR2: MDHEN and SYDVKM. Germline trimming cut 7 bases from V and 2 bases from J; bases unmatched to any gene: 3. Together with reference TRBV28 and TRBJ2-2, the CDR3 gives the full variable domain: DVKVTQSSRYLVKRTGEKVFLECVQDMDHENMFWYRQDPGLGLRLIYFSYDVKMKEKGDIPEGYSVSREKKERFSLILESASTNQTSMYLCASKGLAVNTGELFFGEGSRLTVL.

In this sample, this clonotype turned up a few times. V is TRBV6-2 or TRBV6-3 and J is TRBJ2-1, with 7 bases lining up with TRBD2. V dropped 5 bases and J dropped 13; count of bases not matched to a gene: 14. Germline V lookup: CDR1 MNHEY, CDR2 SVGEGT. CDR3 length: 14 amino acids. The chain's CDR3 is CASSPTTGGKRQFF. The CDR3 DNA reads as TGTGCCAGCAGTCCAACTACGGGGGGAAAAAGACAGTTCTTC.

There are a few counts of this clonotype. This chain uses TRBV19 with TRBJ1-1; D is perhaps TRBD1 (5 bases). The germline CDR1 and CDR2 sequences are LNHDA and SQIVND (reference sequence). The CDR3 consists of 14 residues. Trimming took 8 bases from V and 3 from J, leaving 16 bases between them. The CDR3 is CASYRQGRDTEAFF. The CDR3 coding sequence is TGTGCCAGTTATCGGCAGGGTCGTGACACTGAAGCTTTCTTT.

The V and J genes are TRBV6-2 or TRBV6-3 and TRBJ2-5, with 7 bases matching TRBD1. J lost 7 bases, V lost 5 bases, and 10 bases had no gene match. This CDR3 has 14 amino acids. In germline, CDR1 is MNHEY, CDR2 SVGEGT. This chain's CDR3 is CASSRGQMAGTQYF. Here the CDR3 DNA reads TGTGCCAGCAGTCGGGGACAGATGGCCGGGACCCAGTACTTC.

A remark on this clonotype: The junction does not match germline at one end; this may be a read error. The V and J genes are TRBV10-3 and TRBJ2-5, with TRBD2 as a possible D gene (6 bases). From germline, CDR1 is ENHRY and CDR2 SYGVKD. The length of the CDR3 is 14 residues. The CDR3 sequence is CAISEGRDGESQYF. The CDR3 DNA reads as TGTGCCATCAGTGAAGGGCGGGATGGAGAGAGCCAGTACTTC.

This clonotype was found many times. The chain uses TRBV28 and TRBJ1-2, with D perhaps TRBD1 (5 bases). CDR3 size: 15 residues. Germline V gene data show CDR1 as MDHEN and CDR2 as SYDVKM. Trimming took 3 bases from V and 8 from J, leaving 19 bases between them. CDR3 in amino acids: CASSLGTKEGSGYTF. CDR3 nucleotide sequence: TGTGCCAGCAGTTTGGGGACTAAGGAGGGATCCGGCTACACCTTC.

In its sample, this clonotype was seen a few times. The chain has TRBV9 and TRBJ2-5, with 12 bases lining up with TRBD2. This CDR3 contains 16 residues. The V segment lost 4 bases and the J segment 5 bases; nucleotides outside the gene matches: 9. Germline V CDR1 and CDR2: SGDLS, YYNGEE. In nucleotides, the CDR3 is TGTGCCAGCAGCCCCCCGACTAGCGGGGGTTTTGAGACCCAGTACTTC. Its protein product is CASSPPTSGGFETQYF.

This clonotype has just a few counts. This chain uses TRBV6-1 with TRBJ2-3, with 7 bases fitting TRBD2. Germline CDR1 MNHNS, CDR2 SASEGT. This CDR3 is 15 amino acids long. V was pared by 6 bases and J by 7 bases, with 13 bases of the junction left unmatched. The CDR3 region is CASRITTSDINTQYF. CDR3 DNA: TGTGCCAGCAGGATCACTACTAGCGATATAAATACGCAGTATTTT.

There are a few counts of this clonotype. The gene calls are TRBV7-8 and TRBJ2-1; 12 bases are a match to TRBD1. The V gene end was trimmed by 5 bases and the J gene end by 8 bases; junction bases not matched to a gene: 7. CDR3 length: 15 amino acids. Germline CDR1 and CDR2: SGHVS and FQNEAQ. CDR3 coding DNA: TGTGCCAGCAGCCAGATGGGACAGGGGGCGTATGAGCAGTTCTTC. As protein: CASSQMGQGAYEQFF.

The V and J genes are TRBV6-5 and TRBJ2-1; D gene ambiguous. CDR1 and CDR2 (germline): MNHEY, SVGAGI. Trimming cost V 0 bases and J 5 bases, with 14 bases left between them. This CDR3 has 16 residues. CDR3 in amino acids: CASSYSMAETHNEQFF. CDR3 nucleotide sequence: TGTGCCAGCAGTTACTCGATGGCGGAGACACACAATGAGCAGTTCTTC.

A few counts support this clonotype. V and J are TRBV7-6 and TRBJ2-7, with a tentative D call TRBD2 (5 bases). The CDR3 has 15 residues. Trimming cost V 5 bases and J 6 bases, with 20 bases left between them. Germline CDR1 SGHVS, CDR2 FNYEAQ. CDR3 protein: CASSLRHERIGEQYF. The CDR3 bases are TGTGCCAGCAGCCTTCGTCATGAGCGGATAGGCGAGCAGTACTTC.